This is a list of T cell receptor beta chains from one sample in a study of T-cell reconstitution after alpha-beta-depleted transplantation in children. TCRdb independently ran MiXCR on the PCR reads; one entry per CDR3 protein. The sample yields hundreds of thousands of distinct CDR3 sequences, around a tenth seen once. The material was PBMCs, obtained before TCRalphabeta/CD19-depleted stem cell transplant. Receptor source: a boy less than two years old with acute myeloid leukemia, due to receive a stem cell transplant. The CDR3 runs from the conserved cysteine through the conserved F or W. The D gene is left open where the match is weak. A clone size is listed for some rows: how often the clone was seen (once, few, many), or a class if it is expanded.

CDR3 DNA: TGTGCCAGCAGCTTGGAAACAGGGGGAGAGACCCAGTACTTC
CDR3 protein: CASSLETGGETQYF
clone size: many
D gene: TRBD1
V gene: TRBV5-8
J gene: TRBJ2-5

CDR3 DNA: TGTGCCAGCAGTTTAAACGGCCGCACAGATACGCAGTATTTT
CDR3 protein: CASSLNGRTDTQYF
clone size: many
D gene: .
V gene: TRBV12-3/TRBV12-4
J gene: TRBJ2-3

CDR3 DNA: TGCAGTGCCAGACTAGCGGGAGTCACTAGCACAGATACGCAGTATTTT
CDR3 protein: CSARLAGVTSTDTQYF
clone size: many
D gene: TRBD2
V gene: TRBV20-1
J gene: TRBJ2-3

CDR3 DNA: TGTGCCAGCAGCTTAGTTGCCGGTCTAGCCGGCACAGATACGCAGTATTTT
CDR3 protein: CASSLVAGLAGTDTQYF
clone size: many
D gene: .
V gene: TRBV7-2
J gene: TRBJ2-3

CDR3 DNA: TGCAGTGCCGTAGCGGGGGCCTTCTACGAGCAGTACTTC
CDR3 protein: CSAVAGAFYEQYF
clone size: many
D gene: TRBD2
V gene: TRBV20-1
J gene: TRBJ2-7

CDR3 DNA: TGTGCCAGTAGTATCGGGCACCGAAACACCATATATTTT
CDR3 protein: CASSIGHRNTIYF
clone size: many
D gene: .
V gene: TRBV19
J gene: TRBJ1-3

CDR3 DNA: TGTGCCAGCAGCCGCCGGGCAGGGGGAGGTCAGCCCCAGCATTTT
CDR3 protein: CASSRRAGGGQPQHF
clone size: many
D gene: TRBD1
V gene: TRBV28
J gene: TRBJ1-5

CDR3 DNA: TGTGCCAGCAGCCAAGAGGTGCGGCCTATCGATGAGCAGTTCTTC
CDR3 protein: CASSQEVRPIDEQFF
clone size: many
D gene: .
V gene: TRBV14
J gene: TRBJ2-1

CDR3 DNA: TGCAGCGCCCTTCACAGGGATCCCGACTACGAGCAGTACTTC
CDR3 protein: CSALHRDPDYEQYF
clone size: many
D gene: .
V gene: TRBV29-1
J gene: TRBJ2-7

CDR3 DNA: TGCGCCAGCAGCCAAGAGACCAGCGGCCTCTCCTACGAGCAGTACTTC
CDR3 protein: CASSQETSGLSYEQYF
clone size: many
D gene: .
V gene: TRBV4-1
J gene: TRBJ2-7

CDR3 DNA: TGTGCCAGCAGTCACGGACGGGCAGATACGCAGTATTTT
CDR3 protein: CASSHGRADTQYF
clone size: many
D gene: .
V gene: TRBV27
J gene: TRBJ2-3

CDR3 DNA: TGTGCCATCAGTGAGCCAGACAGGGGCGAGACCTCCTACGAGCAGTACTTC
CDR3 protein: CAISEPDRGETSYEQYF
clone size: many
D gene: TRBD1
V gene: TRBV10-3
J gene: TRBJ2-7

CDR3 DNA: TGTGCCAGCAGCCAAGCTCCGGGACTAGAGTTTGAGCAGTTCTTC
CDR3 protein: CASSQAPGLEFEQFF
clone size: many
D gene: TRBD2
V gene: TRBV3-1
J gene: TRBJ2-1

CDR3 DNA: TGTGCCAGCAGCCAATCATCCGCGGGACAGGGTACGGGCTACACCTTC
CDR3 protein: CASSQSSAGQGTGYTF
clone size: many
D gene: TRBD1
V gene: TRBV16
J gene: TRBJ1-2

CDR3 DNA: TGTGCCAGCAGCTTGGAACTAGCGGGAGCCCACGAGCAGTACTTC
CDR3 protein: CASSLELAGAHEQYF
clone size: many
D gene: TRBD2
V gene: TRBV5-4
J gene: TRBJ2-7

CDR3 DNA: TGTGCCAGCAGTTTACCAGGGGGCAACTACAATGAGCAGTTCTTC
CDR3 protein: CASSLPGGNYNEQFF
clone size: many
D gene: TRBD1
V gene: TRBV27
J gene: TRBJ2-1

CDR3 DNA: TGCGCCAGCAGCCAAGGTGGACAGGGCCGGTGGCGGGAGCAGTACTTC
CDR3 protein: CASSQGGQGRWREQYF
clone size: .
D gene: TRBD1
V gene: TRBV4-1
J gene: TRBJ2-7

CDR3 DNA: TGCGCCAGCAGCCATCCCCGGGACAGCTCCTACAATGAGCAGTTCTTC
CDR3 protein: CASSHPRDSSYNEQFF
clone size: few
D gene: TRBD1
V gene: TRBV4-1
J gene: TRBJ2-1

CDR3 DNA: TGCGCCAGCAGCTTGGCCACAGAGACCGAGCAGTACTTC
CDR3 protein: CASSLATETEQYF
clone size: many
D gene: .
V gene: TRBV5-1
J gene: TRBJ2-7

CDR3 DNA: TGTGCCAGCAGCGTTGACAGGGGTTATGGCTACACCTTC
CDR3 protein: CASSVDRGYGYTF
clone size: many
D gene: TRBD1
V gene: TRBV27
J gene: TRBJ1-2

CDR3 DNA: TGCAGCGTTGATGGTAGCGGGAGGAAAGAAGAGACCCAGTACTTC
CDR3 protein: CSVDGSGRKEETQYF
clone size: many
D gene: TRBD2
V gene: TRBV29-1
J gene: TRBJ2-5

CDR3 DNA: TGTGCCATCAGTGAGTCTGGGGCTAACAATGAGCAGTTCTTC
CDR3 protein: CAISESGANNEQFF
clone size: many
D gene: .
V gene: TRBV10-3
J gene: TRBJ2-1

CDR3 DNA: TGTGCCAGCAGTTCACCATGGATGTCGTATTATGGCTACACCTTC
CDR3 protein: CASSSPWMSYYGYTF
clone size: many
D gene: .
V gene: TRBV12-3/TRBV12-4
J gene: TRBJ1-2

CDR3 DNA: TGCAGTGCTAGAATTAGCGGGAGGTCGAACACCGGGGAGCTGTTTTTT
CDR3 protein: CSARISGRSNTGELFF
clone size: many
D gene: TRBD2
V gene: TRBV20-1
J gene: TRBJ2-2

CDR3 DNA: TGCAGTCCCATAAGCTCCTATAATTCACCCCTCCACTTT
CDR3 protein: CSPISSYNSPLHF
clone size: many
D gene: .
V gene: TRBV20-1
J gene: TRBJ1-6

CDR3 DNA: TGTGCCAGCAGTTACGGGGACAGGGACACCGGGGAGCTGTTTTTT
CDR3 protein: CASSYGDRDTGELFF
clone size: many
D gene: TRBD1
V gene: TRBV6-5
J gene: TRBJ2-2

CDR3 DNA: TGTGCCAGCAGTGGGCCTTTGGTGACCCAGTACTTC
CDR3 protein: CASSGPLVTQYF
clone size: many
D gene: .
V gene: TRBV6-6
J gene: TRBJ2-5

CDR3 DNA: TGCAGTGCTAGAGAGTTGAGGGTCGCTACTGAAGCTTTCTTT
CDR3 protein: CSARELRVATEAFF
clone size: many
D gene: .
V gene: TRBV20-1
J gene: TRBJ1-1

CDR3 DNA: TGCGCCAGCAGCTTGTGGCAGGGTCTATACAATGAGCAGTTCTTC
CDR3 protein: CASSLWQGLYNEQFF
clone size: many
D gene: .
V gene: TRBV5-1
J gene: TRBJ2-1

CDR3 DNA: TGTGCCAGCAGCGGACCAAACCGGACAGATAGCAATCAGCCCCAGCATTTT
CDR3 protein: CASSGPNRTDSNQPQHF
clone size: .
D gene: .
V gene: TRBV21-1
J gene: TRBJ1-5

CDR3 DNA: TGCAGCGTGTCAGACAGCGGGTCCTTCTCCAATGAGCAGTTCTTC
CDR3 protein: CSVSDSGSFSNEQFF
clone size: many
D gene: .
V gene: TRBV29-1
J gene: TRBJ2-1

CDR3 DNA: TGCGCCAGCAGCTTGGCCGGGACTACCTACTACAATGAGCAGTTCTTC
CDR3 protein: CASSLAGTTYYNEQFF
clone size: .
D gene: TRBD2
V gene: TRBV5-1
J gene: TRBJ2-1

CDR3 DNA: TGTGCCAGCGGGACAGGGAGCGAGACCCAGTACTTC
CDR3 protein: CASGTGSETQYF
clone size: few
D gene: TRBD1
V gene: TRBV6-1
J gene: TRBJ2-5

CDR3 DNA: TGTGCCAGCAGTAGCGGGGGGGGCACAGATACGCAGTATTTT
CDR3 protein: CASSSGGGTDTQYF
clone size: many
D gene: TRBD2
V gene: TRBV9
J gene: TRBJ2-3

CDR3 DNA: TGTGCCAGCAGCTTCCTCGCTGGAATAGAGACCCAGTACTTC
CDR3 protein: CASSFLAGIETQYF
clone size: many
D gene: .
V gene: TRBV12-3/TRBV12-4
J gene: TRBJ2-5

CDR3 DNA: TGTGCTAGTGGTTTGGCGGACAGGGGGAACACTGAAGCTTTCTTT
CDR3 protein: CASGLADRGNTEAFF
clone size: many
D gene: TRBD1
V gene: TRBV12-5
J gene: TRBJ1-1

CDR3 DNA: TGTGCCACCAGCAGAGAACGATCCCCGGGGGAGACCCAGTACTTC
CDR3 protein: CATSRERSPGETQYF
clone size: many
D gene: .
V gene: TRBV15
J gene: TRBJ2-5

CDR3 DNA: TGTGCCAGCAGCTTCACCCGGGACAGGGGGCACTTC
CDR3 protein: CASSFTRDRGHF
clone size: many
D gene: TRBD1
V gene: TRBV12-3/TRBV12-4
J gene: TRBJ2-5

CDR3 DNA: TGTGCCAGCAGCACTGGCCGGGACGAGCAGTACTTC
CDR3 protein: CASSTGRDEQYF
clone size: .
D gene: .
V gene: TRBV7-9
J gene: TRBJ2-7

CDR3 DNA: TGTGCCAGCAGCGTAGGAGGTGTGGGCACTGAAGCTTTCTTT
CDR3 protein: CASSVGGVGTEAFF
clone size: many
D gene: .
V gene: TRBV9
J gene: TRBJ1-1

CDR3 DNA: TGTGCCAGCAGCTTACTCTACGGGAGCTTGATCTTC
CDR3 protein: CASSLLYGSLIF
clone size: many
D gene: .
V gene: TRBV7-3
J gene: TRBJ2-1